This T cell receptor beta chain came from a study of patients and donors after allogeneic stem cell transplantation. Germline-derived CDR1 and CDR2 are LNHNV and YYDKDF (reference sequence). V was clipped by 3 bases and J by 0 bases; unmatched bases: 4. This CDR3 comprises 16 residues. TCRdb reanalysed the RT-PCR reads using MiXCR and keeps one entry per CDR3 protein. The data show some 880,000 distinct CDR3 sequences, 15% to 20% seen once. The receptor was derived from a human donor who was either an allogeneic HSCT recipient or a stem cell or donor lymphocyte infusion donor (not recorded which). It is not recorded whose cells these are; they may come from a transplant donor. The sample consisted of blood, either unsorted or a sorted T cell fraction (not recorded which). The chain combines TRBV15 with TRBJ1-3; TRBD1 matches at 8 bases. CDR3 sequence: CATSRDRVISGNTIYF. The CDR3 coding sequence is TGTGCCACCAGCAGGGACAGGGTTATCTCTGGAAACACCATATATTTT.